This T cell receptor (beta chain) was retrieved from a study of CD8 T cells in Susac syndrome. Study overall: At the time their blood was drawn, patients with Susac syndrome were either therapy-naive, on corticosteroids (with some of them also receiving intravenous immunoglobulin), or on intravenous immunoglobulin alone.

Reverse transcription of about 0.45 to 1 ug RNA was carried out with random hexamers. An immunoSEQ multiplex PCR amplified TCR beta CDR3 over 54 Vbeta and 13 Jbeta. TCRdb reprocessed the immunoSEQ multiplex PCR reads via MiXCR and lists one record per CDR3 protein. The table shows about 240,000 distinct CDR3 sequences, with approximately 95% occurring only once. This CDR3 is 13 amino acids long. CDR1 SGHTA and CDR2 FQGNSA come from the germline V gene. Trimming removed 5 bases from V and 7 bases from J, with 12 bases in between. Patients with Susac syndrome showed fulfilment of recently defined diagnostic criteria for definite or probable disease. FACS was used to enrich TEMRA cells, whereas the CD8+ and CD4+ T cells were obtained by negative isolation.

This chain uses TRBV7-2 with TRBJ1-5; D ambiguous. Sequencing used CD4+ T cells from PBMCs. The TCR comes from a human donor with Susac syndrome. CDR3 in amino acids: CASSDSVRQPQHF. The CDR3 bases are TGTGCCAGCAGCGACTCCGTTCGACAGCCCCAGCATTTT.